This T cell receptor beta chain came from a study of cytomegalovirus exposure and HLA in healthy donors. Study-level points and caveats: The study found most TCR sequences rare, yet found some public TCRs in many donors.

V dropped 5 bases and J dropped 3; count of bases not matched to a gene: 12. CDR1 is GTSNPN, CDR2 SVGIG, per germline (reference sequence). This CDR3 region has 15 residues. Method: immunoSEQ multiplex PCR; TCRdb's copy keeps in-frame clones and lacks some. The table shows over 200,000 clones, with just over 85% occurring only once. Comments on this clone: Its antigen is not known.

The sequenced material came from PBMCs. The chain joins TRBV30 to TRBJ2-7; 8 nucleotides align to TRBD2. This clonotype originated in a woman between 18 and 29 years old in good health and CMV-seronegative. CDR3 residues: CAWVPGGKGLYEQYF. CDR3 DNA: TGTGCCTGGGTCCCGGGAGGGAAAGGCCTCTACGAGCAGTACTTC.